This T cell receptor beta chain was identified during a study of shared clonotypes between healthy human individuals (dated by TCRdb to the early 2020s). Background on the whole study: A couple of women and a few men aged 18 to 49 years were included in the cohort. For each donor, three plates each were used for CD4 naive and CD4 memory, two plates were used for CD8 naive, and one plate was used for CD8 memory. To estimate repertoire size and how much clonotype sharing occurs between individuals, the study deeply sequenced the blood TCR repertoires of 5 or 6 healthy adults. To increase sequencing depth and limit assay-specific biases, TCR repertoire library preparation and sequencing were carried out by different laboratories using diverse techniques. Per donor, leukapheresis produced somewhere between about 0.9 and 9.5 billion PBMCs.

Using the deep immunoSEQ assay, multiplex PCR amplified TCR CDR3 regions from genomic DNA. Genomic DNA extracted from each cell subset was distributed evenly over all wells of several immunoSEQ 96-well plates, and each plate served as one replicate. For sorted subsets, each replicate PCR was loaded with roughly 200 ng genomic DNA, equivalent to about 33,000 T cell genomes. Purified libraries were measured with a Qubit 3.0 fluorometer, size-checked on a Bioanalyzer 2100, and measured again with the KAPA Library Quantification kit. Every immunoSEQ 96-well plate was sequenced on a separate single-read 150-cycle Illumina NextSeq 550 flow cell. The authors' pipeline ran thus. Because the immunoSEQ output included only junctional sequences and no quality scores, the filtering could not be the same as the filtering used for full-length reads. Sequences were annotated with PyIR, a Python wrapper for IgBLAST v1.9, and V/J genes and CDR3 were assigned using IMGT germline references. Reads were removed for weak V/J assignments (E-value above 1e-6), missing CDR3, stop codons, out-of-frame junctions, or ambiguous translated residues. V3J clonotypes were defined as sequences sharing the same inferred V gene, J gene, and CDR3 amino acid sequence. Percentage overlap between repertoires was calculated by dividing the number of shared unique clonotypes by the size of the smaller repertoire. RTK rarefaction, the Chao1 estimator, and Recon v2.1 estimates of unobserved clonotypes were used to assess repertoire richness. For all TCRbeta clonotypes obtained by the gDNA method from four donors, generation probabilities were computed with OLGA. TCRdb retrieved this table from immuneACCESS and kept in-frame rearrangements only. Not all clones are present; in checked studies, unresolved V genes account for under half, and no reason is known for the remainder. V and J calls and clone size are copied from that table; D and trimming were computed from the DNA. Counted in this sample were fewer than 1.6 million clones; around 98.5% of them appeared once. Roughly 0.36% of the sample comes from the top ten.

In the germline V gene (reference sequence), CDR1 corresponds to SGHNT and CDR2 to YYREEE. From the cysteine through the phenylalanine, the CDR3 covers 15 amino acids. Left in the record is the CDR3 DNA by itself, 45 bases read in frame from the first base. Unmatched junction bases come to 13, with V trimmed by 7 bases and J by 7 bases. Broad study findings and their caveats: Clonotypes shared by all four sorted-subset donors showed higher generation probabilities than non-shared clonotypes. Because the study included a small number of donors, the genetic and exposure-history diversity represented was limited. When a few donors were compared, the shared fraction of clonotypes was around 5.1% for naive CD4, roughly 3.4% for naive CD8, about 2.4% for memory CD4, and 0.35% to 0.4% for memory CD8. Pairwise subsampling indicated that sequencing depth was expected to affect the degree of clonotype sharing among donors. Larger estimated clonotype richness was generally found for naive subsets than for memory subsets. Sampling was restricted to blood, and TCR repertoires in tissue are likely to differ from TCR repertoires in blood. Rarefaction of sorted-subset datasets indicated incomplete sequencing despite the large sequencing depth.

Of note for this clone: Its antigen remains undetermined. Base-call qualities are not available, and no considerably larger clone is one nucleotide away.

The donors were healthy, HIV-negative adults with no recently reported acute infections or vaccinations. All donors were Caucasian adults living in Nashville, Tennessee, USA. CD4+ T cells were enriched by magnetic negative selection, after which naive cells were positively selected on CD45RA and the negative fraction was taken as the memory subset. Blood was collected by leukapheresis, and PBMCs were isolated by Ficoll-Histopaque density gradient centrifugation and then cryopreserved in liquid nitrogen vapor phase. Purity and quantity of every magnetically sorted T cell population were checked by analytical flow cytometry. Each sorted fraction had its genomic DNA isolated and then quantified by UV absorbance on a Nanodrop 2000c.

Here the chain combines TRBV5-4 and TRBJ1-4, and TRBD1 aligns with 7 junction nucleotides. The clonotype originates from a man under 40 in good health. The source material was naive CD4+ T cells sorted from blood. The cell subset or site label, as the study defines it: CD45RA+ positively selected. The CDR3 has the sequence CASGGRTGKGEKLFF. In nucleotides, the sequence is TGTGCCAGCGGAGGCCGGACAGGCAAGGGTGAAAAACTGTTTTTT. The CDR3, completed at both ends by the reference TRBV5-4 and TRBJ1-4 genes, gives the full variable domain ETGVTQSPTHLIKTRGQQVTLRCSSQSGHNTVSWYQQALGQGPQFIFQYYREEENGRGNFPPRFSGLQFPNYSSELNVNALELDDSALYLCASGGRTGKGEKLFFGSGTQLSVL.